These 2 T cell receptor beta chains were sequenced from one sample in a study of a mutant IDH1 vaccine in newly diagnosed glioma. Time point described: week 47, end of study. Vaccinated patients received 300 ug of mutant IDH1 20-mer peptide per dose, with topical imiquimod. Produced via immunoSEQ multiplex PCR; TCRdb's table is partial and in-frame only. The data hold some 38,000 clones, with roughly 70% observed a single time. Their target antigens are unknown. The input for sequencing was PBMCs, taken from a glioma patient whose treatment included an IDH1 peptide vaccine. The source of these receptors is a man aged 35 to 55 with glioma.

The V and J genes are TRBV4-1 and TRBJ1-5, with D unclear. The ends were cut back, 1 base at V and 7 bases at J, with 23 bases in the middle. The length of the CDR3 is 18 residues. Germline CDR1 and CDR2: MGHRA and YSYEKL. CDR3 bases: TGCGCCAGCAGCCAAGGAGCCCCCCCGGGCCACAACCCCCAGCCCCAGCATTTT. This sequence encodes CASSQGAPPGHNPQPQHF.

The chain joins TRBV27 to TRBJ1-4; tentatively, D is TRBD1 (5 bases). The CDR3 sequence is 16 residues long. CDR1 and CDR2 from the germline V gene are MNHEY and SMNVEV (reference sequence). Trimming stripped 8 bases from V and 7 bases from J, with 23 bases between. CDR3 coding DNA: TGTGCCAGCGCCCCTCCCGGGGGGGGACGACGTGAAAAACTGTTTTTT. Encoded protein: CASAPPGGGRREKLFF.